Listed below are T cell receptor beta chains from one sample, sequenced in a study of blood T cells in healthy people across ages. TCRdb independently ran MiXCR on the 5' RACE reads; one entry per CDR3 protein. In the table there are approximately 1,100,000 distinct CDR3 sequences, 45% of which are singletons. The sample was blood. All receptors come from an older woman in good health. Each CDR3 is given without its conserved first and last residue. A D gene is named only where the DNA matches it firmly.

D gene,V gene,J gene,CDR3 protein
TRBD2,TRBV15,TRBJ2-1,ATSRDLGDYEQF
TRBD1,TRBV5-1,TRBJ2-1,ASSSGGKGSYNEQF
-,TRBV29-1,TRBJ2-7,SVRVTGSYEQY
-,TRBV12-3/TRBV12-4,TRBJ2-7,ASSWAPQPREQY
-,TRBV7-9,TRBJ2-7,ASSFRDLPYEQY
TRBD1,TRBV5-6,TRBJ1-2,ASSSVNEGANYGYT
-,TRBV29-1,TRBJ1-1,SVLGDTEAF
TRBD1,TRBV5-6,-,ASRSTGGIYEQY
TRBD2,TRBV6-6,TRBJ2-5,ASRGTSGRAGEQY
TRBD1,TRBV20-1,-,SAREVIGTGEQY
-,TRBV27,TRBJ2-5,ASSTTWYQETQY
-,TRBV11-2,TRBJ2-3,ASSLRIDTDTQY
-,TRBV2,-,ASMGLGETQY
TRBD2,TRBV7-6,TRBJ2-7,ASSLEAGGLTYEQY
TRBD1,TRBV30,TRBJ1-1,ALRKTGLRAF
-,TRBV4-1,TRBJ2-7,ASSQGDPPTYEQY
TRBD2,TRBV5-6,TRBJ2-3,ASSLGPSGSLDTQY
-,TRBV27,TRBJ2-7,ASRLASSGYEQY
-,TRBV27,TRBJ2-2,ASSKAGELY
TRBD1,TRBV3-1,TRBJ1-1,ASSRPQGAMSTEAF
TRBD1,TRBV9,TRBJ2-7,ASSAGTGPRQY
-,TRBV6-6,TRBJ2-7,ASSYSDYEQY
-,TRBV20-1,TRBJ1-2,SALDGTNCGYT
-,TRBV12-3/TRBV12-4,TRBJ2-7,ASSNSGTGNEQY
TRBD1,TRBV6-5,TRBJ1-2,ASSPQPGQGGQGYT
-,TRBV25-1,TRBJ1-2,ASSEPPGEINYGYT
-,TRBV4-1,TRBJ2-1,ASSHRGQGVAGVVDEQF
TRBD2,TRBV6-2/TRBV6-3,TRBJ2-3,ASQEPGLAEAQY